The 32 T cell receptor beta chains below were found in one sample sequenced in a study of blood T cell repertoires in COVID-19. Assay: immunoSEQ multiplex PCR; the TCRdb copy retains only in-frame clones and omits some. The sample gives around 220,000 clones, 80% to 90% of which show up once; 8% to 13% is in the top ten. Sequencing used peripheral blood. Receptors were obtained from a woman of 80 years or more with acute or convalescent COVID-19.

DNA for the CDR3: TGTGCCAGTATACCGGGACAGGGGGCAAAAAATGAGCAGTTCTTC. Protein sequence: CASIPGQGAKNEQFF. The V call is TRBV19, the J call TRBJ2-1, with 12 bases aligning to TRBD1. V gave up 7 bases and J gave up 7 bases; unmatched junction bases: 8. This CDR3 region has 15 residues. Germline V gene lookup returns CDR1 LNHDA and CDR2 SQIVND (reference sequence).

The chain is built from TRBV5-1 and TRBJ1-2, with D unresolved. This CDR3 has 13 residues. The V gene lost 4 bases and the J gene lost 4 bases, with 11 bases spanning the gap. CDR1 and CDR2 from the germline V gene are SGHRS and YFSETQ. This CDR3 is CASSPTSAYGYTF. The CDR3 nucleotides are TGCGCCAGCAGCCCGACATCAGCCTATGGCTACACCTTC. The variable domain in full, with the rest retrieved from reference TRBV5-1 and TRBJ1-2, is KAGVTQTPRYLIKTRGQQVTLSCSPISGHRSVSWYQQTPGQGLQFLFEYFSETQRNKGNFPGRFSGRQFSNSRSEMNVSTLELGDSALYLCASSPTSAYGYTFGSGTRLTVV.

CDR3 nucleotides: TGTGCCAGCTCAACGACAGGGGGAGGCGAAAAACTGTTTTTT. It is translated as CASSTTGGGEKLFF. V is TRBV18 and J is TRBJ1-4; TRBD1 agrees at 9 bases. This CDR3 comprises 14 residues. Trimming cost V 5 bases and J 8 bases; bases outside gene matches: 6. Germline values: CDR1 KGHSH, CDR2 LQKENI.

V is TRBV3-1 (or the pseudogene TRBV3-2) and J is TRBJ2-7; TRBD1 aligns across 8 bases. This CDR3 is built from 14 residues. Per the germline V gene, CDR1 is LGHDT and CDR2 is YNNKEL (reference sequence). V shed 4 bases, J shed 6 bases, and the junction held 8 bases outside the gene matches. The CDR3 region has the DNA TGTGCCAGCAGCCGAGAGGACAGGGTTGGCGAGCAGTACTTC. Translating gives CASSREDRVGEQYF.

This chain connects TRBV24-1 to TRBJ1-3; D gene uncertain. The CDR3 has 15 amino acids. Germline V gene sequence: CDR1 KGHDR, CDR2 SFDVKD. Trimming took 7 bases from V and 2 from J, leaving 14 bases between them. In DNA form, the CDR3 reads TGTGCCACCAGCGAGGGCCCGAGCCCTGGAAACACCATATATTTT. It encodes CATSEGPSPGNTIYF.

This chain links TRBV6-5 with TRBJ1-1, with D perhaps TRBD1 (5 bases). CDR3 length: 14 residues. From germline, CDR1 is MNHEY and CDR2 SVGAGI. Between the trimmed V and J ends, which lost 2 bases and 0 bases, there was a span of 7 bases. The CDR3 bases are TGTGCCAGCAGTTACCACAGGATGAACACTGAAGCTTTCTTT. Its protein product is CASSYHRMNTEAFF.

The gene calls are TRBV10-2 and TRBJ1-1; TRBD1 matches 7 bases. Per germline, CDR1 WSHSY and CDR2 SAAADI. The CDR3 spans 14 residues. The V segment lost 10 bases and the J segment 0 bases; nucleotides outside the gene matches: 8. CDR3 sequence: CATGDSAMNTEAFF. The CDR3 DNA is TGCGCCACCGGGGACAGCGCAATGAACACTGAAGCTTTCTTT.

V and J are TRBV28 and TRBJ2-5; TRBD1 might be the D (6 bases). The CDR3 has 15 amino acids. CDR1 is MDHEN, CDR2 SYDVKM, per germline. The V gene lost 5 bases and the J gene lost 1 base, with 14 bases spanning the gap. The CDR3 DNA reads as TGTGCCAGCAGTCTAGCTCAGGGGATCCAAGAGACCCAGTACTTC. Translating gives CASSLAQGIQETQYF.

This chain joins TRBV9 and TRBJ2-1; TRBD2 aligns across 12 bases. Losses at the gene ends were 3 bases for V and 7 bases for J; bases not matched to a gene: 14. Germline loops: CDR1 SGDLS, CDR2 YYNGEE. The CDR3 is made up of 18 amino acids. The CDR3 sequence is CASSARGLAGGDGNEQFF. CDR3 DNA sequence: TGTGCCAGCAGCGCACGAGGCCTAGCGGGAGGGGACGGGAATGAGCAGTTCTTC.

This clone appeared a single time. The V and J genes are TRBV4-2 and TRBJ1-6; the match to TRBD1 covers 7 bases. Per germline, CDR1 LGHNA and CDR2 YNFKEQ. The CDR3 runs to 17 residues. V shed 0 bases, J shed 3 bases, and the junction held 5 bases outside the gene matches. CDR3 in amino acids: CASSQDGQAIYNSPLHF. CDR3 DNA sequence: TGTGCCAGCAGCCAAGATGGACAGGCTATCTATAATTCACCCCTCCACTTT.

The V and J genes are TRBV28 and TRBJ1-5; D might be TRBD1 (6 bases). Germline CDR1 and CDR2: MDHEN and SYDVKM. Trimming took off 5 bases at V and 8 bases at J, with 13 bases between the two ends. The CDR3 has 13 amino acids. The CDR3 coding sequence is TGTGCCAGCAGTATCAGGGGCGCGGAGCCCCAGCATTTT. Its translation: CASSIRGAEPQHF.

This clone was recorded once. This rearrangement joins TRBV5-4 to TRBJ2-2, with 7 positions matching TRBD2. The CDR3 loop spans 16 amino acids. Per germline, CDR1 SGHNT and CDR2 YYREEE (reference sequence). V shed 4 bases and J 1 base; nucleotides not matched to a gene: 7. The CDR3 sequence is CASSPGVAGNTGELFF. CDR3 nucleotide sequence: TGTGCCAGCAGCCCTGGGGTAGCGGGGAACACCGGGGAGCTGTTTTTT. Filled out from reference TRBV5-4 and TRBJ2-2, the complete variable domain reads ETGVTQSPTHLIKTRGQQVTLRCSSQSGHNTVSWYQQALGQGPQFIFQYYREEENGRGNFPPRFSGLQFPNYSSELNVNALELDDSALYLCASSPGVAGNTGELFFGEGSRLTVL.

The chain employs TRBV4-3 and TRBJ2-3, with TRBD2 matching 8 bases. The CDR3 totals 16 residues. Germline-derived CDR1 and CDR2 are LGHNA and YSLEER. V was pared by 1 base and J by 1 base, with 4 bases of the junction left unmatched. The CDR3 sequence: CASSQASGGGTDTQYF. As DNA, the CDR3 is TGCGCCAGCAGCCAAGCCTCCGGGGGGGGCACAGATACGCAGTATTTT.

This clone has just one count. The CDR3 sequence: CASSPPRGDSYEQYF. The CDR3 DNA reads as TGTGCCAGCAGTCCCCCGAGGGGGGACAGCTACGAGCAGTACTTC. The V gene is TRBV6-5, the J gene TRBJ2-7, with D perhaps matching TRBD1 (7 bases). The CDR3 is 15 amino acids. From germline, CDR1 is MNHEY and CDR2 SVGAGI. Trimming pared 5 bases from V and 3 bases from J, leaving 17 bases between.

This chain joins TRBV10-3 and TRBJ1-1, with 8 bases fitting TRBD1. The germline gives CDR1 ENHRY, CDR2 SYGVKD. The trim removed 6 bases at V and 2 bases at J, leaving 5 bases unmatched. CDR3 length: 14 residues. The CDR3 nucleotides are TGTGCCATCAGACCGACAGGGGATAACACTGAAGCTTTCTTT. Its translation: CAIRPTGDNTEAFF.

This clone has just one count. The CDR3 coding sequence is TGTGCCATCAGCACAGGGTTTTATGGCTACACCTTC. This encodes CAISTGFYGYTF. V usage is TRBV10-3 and J usage is TRBJ1-2, with D tentatively TRBD1 (6 bases). The germline V gene has CDR1 ENHRY and CDR2 SYGVKD. The CDR3 has 12 residues. V lost 6 bases and J 5 bases, leaving 10 bases between the germline ends.

This chain links TRBV30 with TRBJ1-3; TRBD1 matches 9 bases. The CDR3 runs to 19 residues. J was trimmed by 0 bases and V by 1 base; bases with no gene match: 13. Germline assignment: CDR1 GTSNPN and CDR2 SVGIG (reference sequence). CDR3 sequence reads: CAWSGGQGRLILSGNTIYF. The CDR3, as DNA: TGTGCCTGGAGTGGGGGACAGGGAAGGCTGATCCTCTCTGGAAACACCATATATTTT. Variable domain in full (rest from reference TRBV30 and TRBJ1-3): SQTIHQWPATLVQPVGSPLSLECTVEGTSNPNLYWYRQAAGRGLQLLFYSVGIGQISSEVPQNLSASRPQDRQFILSSKKLLLSDSGFYLCAWSGGQGRLILSGNTIYFGEGSWLTVV.

The table lists this clone with a few counts. CDR3 DNA sequence: TGTGCCATCAGTGTTACTAGCGGGAATCGGGATGAGCAGTTCTTC. Residues: CAISVTSGNRDEQFF. This chain uses TRBV10-3 with TRBJ2-1, with 10 bases lining up with TRBD2. This CDR3 contains 15 residues. CDR1 is ENHRY, CDR2 SYGVKD, per germline. Trimming took 4 bases from V and 8 from J; bases not matched to a gene: 8.

The rearrangement links TRBV4-2 to TRBJ2-5; D is undetermined. Germline values: CDR1 LGHNA, CDR2 YNFKEQ. V lost 0 bases and J 3 bases, leaving 14 bases between the germline ends. CDR3 size: 16 residues. The CDR3 loop is CASSQDLAAIEETQYF. The CDR3 bases are TGTGCCAGCAGCCAAGATCTCGCGGCAATAGAAGAGACCCAGTACTTC.

The gene calls are TRBV7-2 and TRBJ2-1, with 12 nucleotides matching TRBD2. Germline V gene data show CDR1 as SGHTA and CDR2 as FQGNSA. The V and J ends lost 5 bases and 8 bases, in that order; junction bases with no gene match: 10. CDR3 length equals 16 residues. Written as DNA, the CDR3 is TGTGCCAGCAGCCCCCCCCGACTAGCGGGAGTGGATGAGCAGTTCTTC. Its protein product is CASSPPRLAGVDEQFF. Full variable domain (missing parts from reference TRBV7-2 and TRBJ2-1): GAGVSQSPSNKVTEKGKDVELRCDPISGHTALYWYRQSLGQGLEFLIYFQGNSAPDKSGLPSDRFSAERTGGSVSTLTIQRTQQEDSAVYLCASSPPRLAGVDEQFFGPGTRLTVL.

This chain connects TRBV6-5 to TRBJ2-1; 7 bases are shared with TRBD1. Unmatched junction bases numbered 11, after V lost 6 bases and J lost 9 bases. Germline V gene lookup returns CDR1 MNHEY and CDR2 SVGAGI. This CDR3 contains 14 residues. CDR3 protein: CASRSSSKGAEQFF. The CDR3 DNA reads as TGTGCCAGCAGGTCATCCTCCAAGGGGGCTGAGCAGTTCTTC.

This clone was counted a few times. The chain has TRBV5-4 and TRBJ1-6, with 8 bases fitting TRBD1. The germline V gene has CDR1 SGHNT and CDR2 YYREEE (reference sequence). V lost 1 base, J lost 9 bases, and 9 bases stayed unmatched. The CDR3 runs 16 residues. The CDR3 coding sequence is TGTGCCAGCAGCTTGAACAGGGGGATAGTGGGTTCACCCCTCCACTTT. The encoded protein is CASSLNRGIVGSPLHF.

The gene calls are TRBV14 and TRBJ2-1; no clear D. This CDR3 is built from 13 residues. CDR1 and CDR2 from the germline V gene are SGHDN and FVKESK. The germline V and J ends were trimmed by 4 bases and 10 bases, with 14 bases remaining between them. The CDR3 DNA sequence: TGTGCCAGCAGCCTCCAGATTCCGCCAGAGCAGTTCTTC. It yields the protein CASSLQIPPEQFF.

The chain links TRBV30 to TRBJ2-5; possible D gene TRBD1, 6 bases. Germline CDR1 GTSNPN, CDR2 SVGIG (reference sequence). The germline V and J ends were trimmed by 0 bases and 5 bases, with 10 bases remaining between them. The CDR3 is 13 residues long. CDR3 DNA sequence: TGTGCCTGGAGTGTACAGGGATGGGAGACCCAGTACTTC. Residues: CAWSVQGWETQYF.

The genes are TRBV9 and TRBJ2-2; TRBD1 is a possible D gene (6 bases). CDR1 is SGDLS, CDR2 YYNGEE, per germline. V dropped 0 bases and J dropped 8 bases, with 17 bases sitting between them. This CDR3 has 16 amino acids. CDR3 in DNA: TGTGCCAGCAGCGTAGGCCATATGGGGGCCGCGGGGGAGCTGTTTTTT. Translated, it gives CASSVGHMGAAGELFF.

This clone was seen a few times. The chain uses TRBV6-5 and TRBJ1-5; D is unresolved. The germline CDR1 and CDR2 sequences are MNHEY and SVGAGI. Trimming stripped 6 bases from V and 7 bases from J, with 16 bases between. There are 14 residues in the CDR3. DNA for the CDR3: TGTGCCAGCAGATCACCCGGGGAAGGACAGCCCCAGCATTTT. Amino acid sequence: CASRSPGEGQPQHF.

V is TRBV18 and J is TRBJ1-1; D perhaps matches TRBD1 (6 bases). Between the trimmed V and J ends, which lost 0 bases and 0 bases, there was a span of 8 bases. The CDR3 covers 15 residues. The V gene's germline CDR1 is KGHSH and CDR2 LQKENI. CDR3 in amino acids: CASSPPNRVNTEAFF. CDR3 bases: TGTGCCAGCTCACCACCGAACAGGGTGAACACTGAAGCTTTCTTT.

The gene calls are TRBV5-1 and TRBJ1-2; D remains ambiguous. Germline V gene data show CDR1 as SGHRS and CDR2 as YFSETQ. The CDR3 spans 16 residues. V was trimmed by 5 bases and J by 6 bases, leaving 23 bases between them. CDR3 amino acids: CASRPGTGMARDGYTF. The CDR3 DNA sequence: TGCGCCAGCAGACCGGGAACGGGGATGGCTCGCGATGGCTACACCTTC. The whole variable domain, filled in from reference TRBV5-1 and TRBJ1-2, reads KAGVTQTPRYLIKTRGQQVTLSCSPISGHRSVSWYQQTPGQGLQFLFEYFSETQRNKGNFPGRFSGRQFSNSRSEMNVSTLELGDSALYLCASRPGTGMARDGYTFGSGTRLTVV.

The genes are TRBV29-1 and TRBJ2-2, with 8 bases fitting TRBD1. The CDR3 length is 15 residues. Germline CDR1 is SQVTM and CDR2 is ANQGSEA. The junction had 7 bases not matched to a gene; V was cut back by 6 bases and J by 1 base. The CDR3 DNA reads TGCAGCGTCCACGGACAGGGCCAGAACACCGGGGAGCTGTTTTTT. The encoded protein is CSVHGQGQNTGELFF.

The sample holds one count of this clone. The chain is built from TRBV24-1 and TRBJ1-6; 8 nucleotides align to TRBD1. Germline CDR1 and CDR2: KGHDR and SFDVKD. The CDR3 has 18 residues. With 4 bases clipped from V and 9 bases from J, the junction kept 16 bases outside the gene matches. The CDR3 bases are TGTGCCACCAGTGACAATTATACCCAGGGGGCGAAATCTTCACCCCTCCACTTT. Translating it yields CATSDNYTQGAKSSPLHF.

CDR3 nucleotides: TGTGCCAGCAGCGTAGATCTAGATACGCAGTATTTT. It encodes CASSVDLDTQYF. This rearrangement joins TRBV9 to TRBJ2-3; D remains ambiguous. The CDR3 is 12 residues long. Deletions cut 0 bases from V and 5 bases from J, with 4 bases between. CDR1 and CDR2 (germline): SGDLS, YYNGEE.

J is TRBJ2-7 and V is TRBV6-2 or TRBV6-3; 7 nucleotides match TRBD2. The V and J ends lost 5 bases and 7 bases, in that order; junction bases with no gene match: 14. The length of the CDR3 is 15 residues. Looked up from germline, CDR1 is MNHEY and CDR2 is SVGEGT. The CDR3 is CASSRSGVTLGEQYF. In DNA, the CDR3 is TGTGCCAGCAGTCGAAGCGGGGTGACCTTGGGGGAGCAGTACTTC.